In its sample, the clone carrying this T cell receptor beta chain was seen many times. TCRdb processed the PCR reads anew with MiXCR; each CDR3 protein has one entry. The table includes about 36,000 distinct CDR3 sequences, 18% detected once. The CDR3 totals 18 residues. V shed 0 bases, J shed 0 bases, and the junction held 4 bases outside the gene matches. Germline V lookup: CDR1 DFQATT, CDR2 SNEGSKA (reference sequence). These data come from a study of molecular identifiers for immune sequencing clone quantification. The receptor was derived from a human donor in good health. Some libraries in this study had Jurkat cell RNA spiked in. The rearrangement links TRBV20-1 to TRBJ2-6, with 11 bases matching TRBD1. Input material: naive CD8+ T cells from blood, with Jurkat cell RNA spiked in. Noted subset: FACS-sorted CD8+CD4-CCR7+CD45RA+ naive T cells. The CDR3: CSARDAGQGVSGANVLTF. The CDR3 DNA reads TGCAGTGCTAGAGATGCGGGACAGGGGGTCTCTGGGGCCAACGTCCTGACTTTC.